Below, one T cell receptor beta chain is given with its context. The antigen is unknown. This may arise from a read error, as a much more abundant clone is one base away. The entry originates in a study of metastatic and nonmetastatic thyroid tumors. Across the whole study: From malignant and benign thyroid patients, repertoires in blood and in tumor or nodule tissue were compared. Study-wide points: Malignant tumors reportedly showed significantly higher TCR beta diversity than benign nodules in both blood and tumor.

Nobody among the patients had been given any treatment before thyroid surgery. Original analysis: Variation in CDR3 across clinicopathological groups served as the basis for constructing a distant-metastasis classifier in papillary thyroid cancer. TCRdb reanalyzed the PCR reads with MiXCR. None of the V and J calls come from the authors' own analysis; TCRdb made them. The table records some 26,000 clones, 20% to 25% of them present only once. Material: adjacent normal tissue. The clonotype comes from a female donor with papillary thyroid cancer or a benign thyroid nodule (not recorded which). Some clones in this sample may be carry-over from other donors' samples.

The CDR3 DNA reads as TGCAGCGCCGTGGACAGGCCTCCCTACGAGCAGTACTTC. Its translation: CSAVDRPPYEQYF. The rearrangement links TRBV29-1 to TRBJ2-7, with 7 positions matching TRBD1. Germline V lookup: CDR1 SQVTM, CDR2 ANQGSEA. The CDR3 has 13 amino acids. V lost 7 bases, J lost 2 bases, and 8 bases stayed unmatched.